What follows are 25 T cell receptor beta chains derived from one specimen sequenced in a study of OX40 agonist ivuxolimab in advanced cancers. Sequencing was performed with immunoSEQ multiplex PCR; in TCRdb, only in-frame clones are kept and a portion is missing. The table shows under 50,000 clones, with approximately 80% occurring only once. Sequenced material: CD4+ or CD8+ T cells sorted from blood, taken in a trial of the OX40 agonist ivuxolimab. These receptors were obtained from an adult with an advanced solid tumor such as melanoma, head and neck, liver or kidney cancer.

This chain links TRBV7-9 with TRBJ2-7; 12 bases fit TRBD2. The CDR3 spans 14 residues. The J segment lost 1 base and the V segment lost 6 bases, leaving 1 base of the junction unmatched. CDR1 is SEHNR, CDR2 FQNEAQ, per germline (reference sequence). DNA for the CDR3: TGTGCCAGCAGTGGACTAGCGGGATCCTACGAGCAGTACTTC. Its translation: CASSGLAGSYEQYF.

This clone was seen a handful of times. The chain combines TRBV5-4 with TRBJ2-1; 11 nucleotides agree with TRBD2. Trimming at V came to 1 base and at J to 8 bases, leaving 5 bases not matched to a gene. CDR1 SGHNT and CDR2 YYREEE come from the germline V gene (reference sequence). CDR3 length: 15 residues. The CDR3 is CASSLRTSGRDEQFF. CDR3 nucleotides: TGTGCCAGCAGCTTGCGTACTAGCGGGAGAGATGAGCAGTTCTTC.

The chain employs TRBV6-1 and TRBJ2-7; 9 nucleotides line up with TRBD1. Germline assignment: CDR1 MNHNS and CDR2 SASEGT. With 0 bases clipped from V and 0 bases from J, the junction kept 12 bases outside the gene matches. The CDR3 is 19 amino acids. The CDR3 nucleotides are TGTGCCAGCAGTGAAGCGTTGGGACAGGGCACTTTTTACTCCTACGAGCAGTACTTC. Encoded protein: CASSEALGQGTFYSYEQYF.

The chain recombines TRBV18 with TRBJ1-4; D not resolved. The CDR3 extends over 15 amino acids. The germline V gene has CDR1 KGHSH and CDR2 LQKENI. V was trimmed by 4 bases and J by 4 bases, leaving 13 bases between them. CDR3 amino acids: CASSLGGIFNEKLFF. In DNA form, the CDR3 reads TGTGCCAGCTCACTCGGAGGGATTTTTAATGAAAAACTGTTTTTT.

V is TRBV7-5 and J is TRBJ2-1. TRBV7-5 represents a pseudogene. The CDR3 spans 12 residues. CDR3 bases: TGTGCCAGCAGCTTAAAAGGGAATGAGCAGTTCTTC. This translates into CASSLKGNEQFF.

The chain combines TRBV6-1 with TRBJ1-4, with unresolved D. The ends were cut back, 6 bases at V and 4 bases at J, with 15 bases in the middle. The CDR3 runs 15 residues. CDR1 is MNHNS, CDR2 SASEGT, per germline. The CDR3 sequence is CASRRHITGNEKLFF. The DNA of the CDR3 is TGTGCCAGCAGGCGACATATTACGGGTAATGAAAAACTGTTTTTT.

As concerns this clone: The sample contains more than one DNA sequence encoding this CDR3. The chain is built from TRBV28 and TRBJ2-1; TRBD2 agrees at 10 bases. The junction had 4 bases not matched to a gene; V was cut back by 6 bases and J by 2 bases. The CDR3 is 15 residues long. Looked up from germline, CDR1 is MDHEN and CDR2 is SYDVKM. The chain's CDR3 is CASSPLAGAYNEQFF. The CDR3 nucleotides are TGTGCCAGCAGCCCCCTAGCGGGAGCCTACAATGAGCAGTTCTTC.

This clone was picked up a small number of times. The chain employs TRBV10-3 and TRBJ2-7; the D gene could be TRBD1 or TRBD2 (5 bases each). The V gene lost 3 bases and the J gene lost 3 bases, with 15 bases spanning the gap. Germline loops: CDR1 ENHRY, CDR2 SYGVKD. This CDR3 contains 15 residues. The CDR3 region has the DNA TGTGCCATCAGTGAAACTCGGGACGATTTCTACGAGCAGTACTTC. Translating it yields CAISETRDDFYEQYF.

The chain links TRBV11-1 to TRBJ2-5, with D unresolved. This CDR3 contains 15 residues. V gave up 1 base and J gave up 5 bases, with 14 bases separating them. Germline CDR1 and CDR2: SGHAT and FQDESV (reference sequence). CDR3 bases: TGTGCCAGCAGCTTAGGGGGTCAGACGTACGAGACCCAGTACTTC. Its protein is CASSLGGQTYETQYF. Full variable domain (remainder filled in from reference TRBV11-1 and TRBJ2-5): EAEVAQSPRYKITEKSQAVAFWCDPISGHATLYWYRQILGQGPELLVQFQDESVVDDSQLPKDRFSAERLKGVDSTLKIQPAELGDSAMYLCASSLGGQTYETQYFGPGTRLLVL.

In nucleotides, the CDR3 is TGTGCCAGCAGTCTCCCGGGAGTATCTACCGGGGAGCTGTTTTTT. Amino acids: CASSLPGVSTGELFF. This rearrangement joins TRBV28 to TRBJ2-2; TRBD2 is a possible D gene (6 bases). Per germline, CDR1 MDHEN and CDR2 SYDVKM. Trimming left V 5 bases short and J 5 bases short, with 15 bases between. The CDR3 runs 15 residues.

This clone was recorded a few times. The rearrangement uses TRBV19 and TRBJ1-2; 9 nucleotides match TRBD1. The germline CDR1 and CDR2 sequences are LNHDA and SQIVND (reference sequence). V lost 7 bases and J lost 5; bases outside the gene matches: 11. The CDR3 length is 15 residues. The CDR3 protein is CASTPDGTGPYGYTF. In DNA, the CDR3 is TGTGCCAGTACCCCCGATGGGACAGGGCCTTATGGCTACACCTTC.

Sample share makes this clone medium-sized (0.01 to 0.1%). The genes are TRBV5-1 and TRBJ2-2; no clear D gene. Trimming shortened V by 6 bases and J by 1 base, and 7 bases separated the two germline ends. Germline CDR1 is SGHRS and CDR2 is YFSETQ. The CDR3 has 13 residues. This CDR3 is CASTTGNTGELFF. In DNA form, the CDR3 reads TGCGCCAGCACCACGGGGAACACCGGGGAGCTGTTTTTT.

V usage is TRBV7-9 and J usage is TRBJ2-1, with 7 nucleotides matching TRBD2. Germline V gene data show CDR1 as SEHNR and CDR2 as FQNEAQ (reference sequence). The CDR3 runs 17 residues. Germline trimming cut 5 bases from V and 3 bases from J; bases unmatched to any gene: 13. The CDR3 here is CASSQPQAGASYNEQFF. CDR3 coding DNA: TGTGCCAGCAGCCAACCCCAGGCGGGAGCAAGCTACAATGAGCAGTTCTTC.

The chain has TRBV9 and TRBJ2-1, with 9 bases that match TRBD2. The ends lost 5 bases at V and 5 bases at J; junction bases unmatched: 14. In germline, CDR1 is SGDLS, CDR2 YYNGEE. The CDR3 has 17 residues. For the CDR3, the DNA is TGTGCCAGCAGTCGGAGACTAGCGGTGAACTCAAACAATGAGCAGTTCTTC. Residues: CASSRRLAVNSNNEQFF.

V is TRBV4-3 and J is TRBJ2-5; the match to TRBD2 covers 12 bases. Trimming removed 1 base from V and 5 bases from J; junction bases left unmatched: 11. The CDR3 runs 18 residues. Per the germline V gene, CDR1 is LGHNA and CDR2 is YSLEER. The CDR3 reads CASSQGQLAGGYWETQYF. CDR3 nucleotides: TGCGCCAGCAGCCAAGGTCAGCTAGCGGGAGGGTACTGGGAGACCCAGTACTTC.

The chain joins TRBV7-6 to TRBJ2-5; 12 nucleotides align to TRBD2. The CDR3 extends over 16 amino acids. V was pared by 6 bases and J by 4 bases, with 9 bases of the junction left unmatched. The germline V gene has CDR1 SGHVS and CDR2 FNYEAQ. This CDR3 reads CASSLGLAGGGETQYF. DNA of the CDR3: TGTGCCAGCAGTCTAGGGCTAGCGGGAGGGGGAGAGACCCAGTACTTC. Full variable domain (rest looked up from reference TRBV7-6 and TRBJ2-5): GAGVSQSPRYKVTKRGQDVALRCDPISGHVSLYWYRQALGQGPEFLTYFNYEAQQDKSGLPNDRFSAERPEGSISTLTIQRTEQRDSAMYRCASSLGLAGGGETQYFGPGTRLLVL.

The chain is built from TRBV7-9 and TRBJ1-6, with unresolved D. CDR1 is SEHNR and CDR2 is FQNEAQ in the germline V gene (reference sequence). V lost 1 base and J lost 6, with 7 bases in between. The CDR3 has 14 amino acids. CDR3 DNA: TGTGCCAGCAGCTTAGAACAGCTTAATTCACCCCTCCACTTT. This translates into CASSLEQLNSPLHF.

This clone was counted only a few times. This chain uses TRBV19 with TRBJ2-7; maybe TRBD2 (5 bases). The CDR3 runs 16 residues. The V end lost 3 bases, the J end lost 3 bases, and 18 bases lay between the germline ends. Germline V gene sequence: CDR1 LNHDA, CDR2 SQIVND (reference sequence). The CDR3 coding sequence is TGTGCCAGTAGTATTGGAGAGGGAAGGCCCGACTACGAGCAGTACTTC. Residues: CASSIGEGRPDYEQYF.

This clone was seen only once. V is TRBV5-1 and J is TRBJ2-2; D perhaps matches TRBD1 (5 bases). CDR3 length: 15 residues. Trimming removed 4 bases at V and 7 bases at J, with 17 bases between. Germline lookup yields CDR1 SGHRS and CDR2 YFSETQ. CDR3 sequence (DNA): TGCGCCAGCAGCAGCTGGGCAGGGCAGGGCGGGGAGCTGTTTTTT. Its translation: CASSSWAGQGGELFF.

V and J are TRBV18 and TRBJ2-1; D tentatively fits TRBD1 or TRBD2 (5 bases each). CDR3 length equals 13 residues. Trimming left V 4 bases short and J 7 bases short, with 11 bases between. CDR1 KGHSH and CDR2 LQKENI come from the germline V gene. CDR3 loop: CASSQGTENEQFF. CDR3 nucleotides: TGTGCCAGCTCACAGGGGACGGAGAATGAGCAGTTCTTC.

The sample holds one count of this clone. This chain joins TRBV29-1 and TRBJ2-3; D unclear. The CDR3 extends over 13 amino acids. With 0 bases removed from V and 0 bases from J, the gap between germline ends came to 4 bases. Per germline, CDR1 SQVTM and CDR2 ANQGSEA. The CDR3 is CSVEEGSTDTQYF. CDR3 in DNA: TGCAGCGTTGAAGAGGGGAGCACAGATACGCAGTATTTT.

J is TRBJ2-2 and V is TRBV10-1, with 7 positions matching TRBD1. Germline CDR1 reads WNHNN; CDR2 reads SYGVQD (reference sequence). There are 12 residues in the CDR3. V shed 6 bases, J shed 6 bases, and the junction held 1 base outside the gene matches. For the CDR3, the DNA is TGCGCCAGCAGCCAGGGGGCCGGGGAGCTGTTTTTT. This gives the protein CASSQGAGELFF.

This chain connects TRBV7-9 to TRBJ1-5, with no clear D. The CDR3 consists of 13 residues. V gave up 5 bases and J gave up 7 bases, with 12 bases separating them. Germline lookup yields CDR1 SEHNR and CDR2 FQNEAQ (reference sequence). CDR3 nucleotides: TGTGCCAGCAGCCCTGACGGTTTACAGCCCCAGCATTTT. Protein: CASSPDGLQPQHF.

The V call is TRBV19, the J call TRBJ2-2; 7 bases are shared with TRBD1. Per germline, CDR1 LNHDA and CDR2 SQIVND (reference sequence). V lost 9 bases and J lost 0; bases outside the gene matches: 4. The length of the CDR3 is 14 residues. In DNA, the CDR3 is TGTGCCAGCAGGGACAGCCCGAACACCGGGGAGCTGTTTTTT. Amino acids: CASRDSPNTGELFF.

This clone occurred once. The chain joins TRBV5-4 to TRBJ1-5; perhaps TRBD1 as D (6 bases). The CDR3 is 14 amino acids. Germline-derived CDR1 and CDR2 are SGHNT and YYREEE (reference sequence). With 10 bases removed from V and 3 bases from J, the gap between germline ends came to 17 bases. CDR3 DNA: TGTGCCGTGTCGGCGGGGGGCCCCAATCAGCCCCAGCATTTT. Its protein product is CAVSAGGPNQPQHF.